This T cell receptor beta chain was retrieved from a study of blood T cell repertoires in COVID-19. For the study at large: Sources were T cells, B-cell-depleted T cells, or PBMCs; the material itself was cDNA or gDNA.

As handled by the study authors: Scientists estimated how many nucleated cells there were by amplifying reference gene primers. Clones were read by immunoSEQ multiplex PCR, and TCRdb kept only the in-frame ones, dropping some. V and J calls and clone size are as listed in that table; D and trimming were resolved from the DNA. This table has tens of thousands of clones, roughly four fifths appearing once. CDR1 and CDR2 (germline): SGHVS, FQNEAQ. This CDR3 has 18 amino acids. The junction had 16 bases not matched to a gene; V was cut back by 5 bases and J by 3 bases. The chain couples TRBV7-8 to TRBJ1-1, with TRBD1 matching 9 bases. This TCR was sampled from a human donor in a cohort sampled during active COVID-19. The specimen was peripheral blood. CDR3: CASSPRQGDLIGYTEAFF. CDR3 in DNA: TGTGCCAGCAGCCCCCGACAGGGGGACCTCATTGGGTACACTGAAGCTTTCTTT.